This T cell receptor (beta chain) was observed in a study of T-cell reconstitution after alpha-beta-depleted transplantation in children. Molecular barcoding with unique molecular identifiers was used for the TCRbeta library. TCRdb redid the calling of the PCR reads with MiXCR, one entry per CDR3 protein. Of 170,000 or so distinct CDR3 sequences listed, 6% to 7% are singletons. This clonotype was seen ten or more times. This TCR derives from a human donor who donated a stem cell graft to a child with Wiskott-Aldrich syndrome. Here the sequenced sample was PBMCs from the stem cell graft donor, taken from the stem cell graft.

The CDR3 loop reads CASGEREANYEQYF. As DNA, the CDR3 is TGTGCCAGCGGAGAGCGGGAGGCTAACTACGAGCAGTACTTC. The chain uses TRBV6-1 and TRBJ2-7; TRBD2 matches at 9 bases. Germline CDR1 MNHNS, CDR2 SASEGT. This CDR3 region has 14 residues. V dropped 8 bases and J dropped 3; count of bases not matched to a gene: 8.